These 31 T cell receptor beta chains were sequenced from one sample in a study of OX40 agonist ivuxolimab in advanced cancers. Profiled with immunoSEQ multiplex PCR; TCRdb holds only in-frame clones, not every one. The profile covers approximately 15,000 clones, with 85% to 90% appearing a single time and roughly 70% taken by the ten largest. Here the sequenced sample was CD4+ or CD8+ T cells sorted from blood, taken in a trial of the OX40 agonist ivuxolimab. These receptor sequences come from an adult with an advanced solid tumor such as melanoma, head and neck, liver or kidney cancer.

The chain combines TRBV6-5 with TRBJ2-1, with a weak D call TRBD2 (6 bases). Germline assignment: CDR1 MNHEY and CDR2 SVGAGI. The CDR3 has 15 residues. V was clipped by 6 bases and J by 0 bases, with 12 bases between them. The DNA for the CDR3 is TGTGCCAGCAGCGGGGGACCGAACTCCTACAATGAGCAGTTCTTC. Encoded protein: CASSGGPNSYNEQFF.

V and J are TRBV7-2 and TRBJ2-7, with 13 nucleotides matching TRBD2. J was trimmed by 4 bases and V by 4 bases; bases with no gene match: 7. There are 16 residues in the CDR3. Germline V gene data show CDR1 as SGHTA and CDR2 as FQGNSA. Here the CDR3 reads CASSWGLAGQGYEQYF. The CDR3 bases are TGTGCCAGCAGCTGGGGACTAGCGGGGCAAGGATACGAGCAGTACTTC.

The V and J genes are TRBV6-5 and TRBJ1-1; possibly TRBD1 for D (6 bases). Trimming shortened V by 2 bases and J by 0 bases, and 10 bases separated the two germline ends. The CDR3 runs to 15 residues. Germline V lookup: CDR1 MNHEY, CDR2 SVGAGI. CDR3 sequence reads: CASSYPGGMNTEAFF. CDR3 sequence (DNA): TGTGCCAGCAGTTACCCCGGGGGCATGAACACTGAAGCTTTCTTT.

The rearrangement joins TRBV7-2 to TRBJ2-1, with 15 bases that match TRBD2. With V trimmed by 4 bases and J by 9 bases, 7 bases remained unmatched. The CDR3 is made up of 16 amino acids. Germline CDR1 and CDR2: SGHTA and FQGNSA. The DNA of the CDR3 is TGTGCCAGCAGCTACGGACTAGCGGGGGGGCCCGGTGAGCAGTTCTTC. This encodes CASSYGLAGGPGEQFF.

In DNA, the CDR3 is TGTGCCAGCAGCCCCACCTACAGAGCTAGCAATCAGCCCCAGCATTTT. It specifies CASSPTYRASNQPQHF. The genes are TRBV27 and TRBJ1-5; D is uncertain. The CDR3 spans 16 residues. The germline V gene encodes CDR1 MNHEY and CDR2 SMNVEV (reference sequence). The V end lost 6 bases, the J end lost 0 bases, and 15 bases lay between the germline ends.

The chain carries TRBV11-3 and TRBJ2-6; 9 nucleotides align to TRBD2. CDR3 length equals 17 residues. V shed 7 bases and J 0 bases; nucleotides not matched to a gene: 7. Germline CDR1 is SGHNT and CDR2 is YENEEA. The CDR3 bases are TGTGCCAGCACCCTGGGCGGGAGGGCCTCTGGGGCCAACGTCCTGACTTTC. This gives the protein CASTLGGRASGANVLTF.

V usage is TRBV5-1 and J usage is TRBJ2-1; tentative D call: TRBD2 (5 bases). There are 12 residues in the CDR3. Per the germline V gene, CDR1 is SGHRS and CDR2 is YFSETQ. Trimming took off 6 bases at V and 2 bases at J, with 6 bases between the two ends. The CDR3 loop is CASTLAYNEQFF. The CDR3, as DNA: TGCGCCAGCACACTAGCCTACAATGAGCAGTTCTTC.

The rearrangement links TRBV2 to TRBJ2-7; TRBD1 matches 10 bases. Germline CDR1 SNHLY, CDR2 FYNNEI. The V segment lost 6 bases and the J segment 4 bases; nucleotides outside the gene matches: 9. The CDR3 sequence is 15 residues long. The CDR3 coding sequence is TGTGCCAGCAGGCTACCGGGACAGGGGCAGTACGAGCAGTACTTC. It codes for CASRLPGQGQYEQYF.

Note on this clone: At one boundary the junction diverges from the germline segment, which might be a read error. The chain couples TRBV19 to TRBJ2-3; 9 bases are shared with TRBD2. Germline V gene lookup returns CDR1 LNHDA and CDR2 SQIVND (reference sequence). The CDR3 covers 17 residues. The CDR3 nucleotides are TGTACCAGTAGCCGGCCGACGGGTAGCGGGAGTACAGATACGCAGTATTTT. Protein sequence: CTSSRPTGSGSTDTQYF.

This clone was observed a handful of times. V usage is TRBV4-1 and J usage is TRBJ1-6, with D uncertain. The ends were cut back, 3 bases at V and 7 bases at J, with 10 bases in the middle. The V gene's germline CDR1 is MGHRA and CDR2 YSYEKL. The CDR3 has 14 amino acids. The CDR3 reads CASSQETGNSPLHF. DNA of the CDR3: TGCGCCAGCAGCCAGGAGACCGGGAATTCACCCCTCCACTTT.

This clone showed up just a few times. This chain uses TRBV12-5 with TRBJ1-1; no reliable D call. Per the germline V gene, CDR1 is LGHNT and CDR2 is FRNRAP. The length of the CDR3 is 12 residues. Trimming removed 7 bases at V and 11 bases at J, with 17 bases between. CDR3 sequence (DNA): TGTGCTAGTGATCCTTTCATGGTGGACGCTTTCTTT. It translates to CASDPFMVDAFF.

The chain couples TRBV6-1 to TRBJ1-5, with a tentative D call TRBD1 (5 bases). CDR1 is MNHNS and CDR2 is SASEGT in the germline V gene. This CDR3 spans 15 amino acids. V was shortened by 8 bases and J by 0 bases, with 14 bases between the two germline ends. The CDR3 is CASGVQVNSNQPQHF. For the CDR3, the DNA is TGTGCCAGCGGTGTACAGGTGAATAGCAATCAGCCCCAGCATTTT.

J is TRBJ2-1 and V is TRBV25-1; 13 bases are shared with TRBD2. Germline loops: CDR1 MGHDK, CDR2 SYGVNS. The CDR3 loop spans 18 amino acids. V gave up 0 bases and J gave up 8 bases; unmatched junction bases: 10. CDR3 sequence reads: CASSEYGLAGADGDEQFF. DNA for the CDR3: TGTGCCAGCAGTGAATATGGACTAGCGGGAGCGGATGGGGATGAGCAGTTCTTC. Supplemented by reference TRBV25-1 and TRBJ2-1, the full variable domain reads EADIYQTPRYLVIGTGKKITLECSQTMGHDKMYWYQQDPGMELHLIHYSYGVNSTEKGDLSSESTVSRIRTEHFPLTLESARPSHTSQYLCASSEYGLAGADGDEQFFGPGTRLTVL.

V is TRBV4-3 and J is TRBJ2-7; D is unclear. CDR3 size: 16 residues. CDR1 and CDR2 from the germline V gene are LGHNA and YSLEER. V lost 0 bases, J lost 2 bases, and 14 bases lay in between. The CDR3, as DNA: TGCGCCAGCAGCCAAGATCTGAGGCAGAGACCCTACGAGCAGTACTTC. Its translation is CASSQDLRQRPYEQYF.

CDR3 nucleotide sequence: TGCGCCAGCAGCCCCGGATCTGTGTACACCGGGGAGCTGTTTTTT. This encodes CASSPGSVYTGELFF. The chain recombines TRBV4-3 with TRBJ2-2; D unresolved. The CDR3 covers 15 residues. Germline CDR1 LGHNA, CDR2 YSLEER. The germline V and J ends were trimmed by 4 bases and 3 bases, with 12 bases remaining between them.

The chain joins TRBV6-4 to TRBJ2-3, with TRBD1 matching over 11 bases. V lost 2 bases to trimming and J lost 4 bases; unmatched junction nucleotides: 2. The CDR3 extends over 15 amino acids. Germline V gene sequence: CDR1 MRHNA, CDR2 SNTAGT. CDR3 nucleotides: TGTGCCAGCAGTGACGGGGGACAGGGGGCAGATACGCAGTATTTT. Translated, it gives CASSDGGQGADTQYF.

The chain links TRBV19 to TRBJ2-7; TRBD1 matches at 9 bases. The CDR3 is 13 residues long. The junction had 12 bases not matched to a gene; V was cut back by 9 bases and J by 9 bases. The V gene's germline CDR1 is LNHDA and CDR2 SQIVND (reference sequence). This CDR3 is CASRPGTGFWQYF. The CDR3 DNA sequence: TGTGCCAGCAGACCCGGGACAGGGTTTTGGCAGTACTTC.

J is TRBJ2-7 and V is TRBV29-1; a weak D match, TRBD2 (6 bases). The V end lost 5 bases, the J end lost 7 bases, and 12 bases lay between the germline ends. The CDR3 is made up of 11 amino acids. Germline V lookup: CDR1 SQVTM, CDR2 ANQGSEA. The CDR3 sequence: CSVLGGPEQYF. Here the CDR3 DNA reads TGCAGCGTTTTGGGGGGACCAGAGCAGTACTTC.

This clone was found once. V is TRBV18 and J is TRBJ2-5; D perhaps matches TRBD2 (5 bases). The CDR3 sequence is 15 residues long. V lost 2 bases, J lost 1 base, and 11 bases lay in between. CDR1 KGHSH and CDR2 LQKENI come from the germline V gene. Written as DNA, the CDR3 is TGTGCCAGCTCACCAGGGAGACACCCCCAAGAGACCCAGTACTTC. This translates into CASSPGRHPQETQYF.

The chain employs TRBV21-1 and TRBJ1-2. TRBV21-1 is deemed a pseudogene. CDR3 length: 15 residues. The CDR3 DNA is TGTGCCAGCAGCAATTTACGGGGAGGTTACTATGGCTACACCTTC. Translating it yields CASSNLRGGYYGYTF.

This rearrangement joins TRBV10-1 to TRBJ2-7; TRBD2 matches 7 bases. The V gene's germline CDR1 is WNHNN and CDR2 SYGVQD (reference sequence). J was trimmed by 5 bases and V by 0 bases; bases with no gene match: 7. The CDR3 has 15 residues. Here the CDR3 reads CASSESAGAFHEQYF. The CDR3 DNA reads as TGCGCCAGCAGTGAGTCCGCGGGAGCGTTCCACGAGCAGTACTTC.

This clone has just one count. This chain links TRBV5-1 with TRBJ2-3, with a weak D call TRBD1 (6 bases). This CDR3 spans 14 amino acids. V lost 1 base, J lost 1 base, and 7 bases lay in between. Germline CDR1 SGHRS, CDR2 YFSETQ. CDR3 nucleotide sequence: TGCGCCAGCAGCTTGTCAGGGGGCACAGATACGCAGTATTTT. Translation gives CASSLSGGTDTQYF.

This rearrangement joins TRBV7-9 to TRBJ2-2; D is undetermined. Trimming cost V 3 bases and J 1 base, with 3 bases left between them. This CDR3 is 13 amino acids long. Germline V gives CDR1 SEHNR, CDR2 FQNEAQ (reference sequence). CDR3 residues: CASSFENTGELFF. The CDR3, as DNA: TGTGCCAGCAGCTTTGAGAACACCGGGGAGCTGTTTTTT.

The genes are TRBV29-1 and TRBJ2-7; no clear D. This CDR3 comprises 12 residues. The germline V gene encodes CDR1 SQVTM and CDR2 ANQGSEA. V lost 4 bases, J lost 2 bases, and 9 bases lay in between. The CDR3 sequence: CSVVTGPYEQYF. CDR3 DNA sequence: TGCAGCGTTGTAACCGGGCCCTACGAGCAGTACTTC.

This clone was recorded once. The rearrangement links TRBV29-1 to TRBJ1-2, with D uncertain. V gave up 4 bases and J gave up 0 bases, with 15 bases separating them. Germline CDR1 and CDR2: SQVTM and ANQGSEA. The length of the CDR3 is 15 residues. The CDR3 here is CSVGPPNRSNYGYTF. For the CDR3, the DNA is TGCAGCGTTGGTCCCCCGAACAGATCTAACTATGGCTACACCTTC.

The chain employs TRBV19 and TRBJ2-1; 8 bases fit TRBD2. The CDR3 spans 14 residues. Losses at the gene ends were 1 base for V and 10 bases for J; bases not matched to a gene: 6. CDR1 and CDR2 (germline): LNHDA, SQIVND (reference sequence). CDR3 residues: CASSIAGGPGEQFF. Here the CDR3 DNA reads TGTGCCAGTAGTATAGCGGGAGGGCCGGGGGAGCAGTTCTTC.

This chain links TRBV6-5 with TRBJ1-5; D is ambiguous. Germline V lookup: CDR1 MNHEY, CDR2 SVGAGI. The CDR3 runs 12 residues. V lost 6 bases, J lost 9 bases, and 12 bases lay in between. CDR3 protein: CASSALGRPQHF. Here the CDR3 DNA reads TGTGCCAGCAGCGCCTTGGGGAGGCCCCAGCATTTT.

This CDR3 is CASSPTGGMQPQHF. Here the CDR3 DNA reads TGTGCCAGCAGCCCTACAGGGGGAATGCAGCCCCAGCATTTT. V gene TRBV7-9 combines with J gene TRBJ1-5; 8 bases fit TRBD1. The CDR3 has 14 amino acids. The J segment lost 7 bases and the V segment lost 5 bases, leaving 7 bases of the junction unmatched. Germline CDR1 reads SEHNR; CDR2 reads FQNEAQ (reference sequence).

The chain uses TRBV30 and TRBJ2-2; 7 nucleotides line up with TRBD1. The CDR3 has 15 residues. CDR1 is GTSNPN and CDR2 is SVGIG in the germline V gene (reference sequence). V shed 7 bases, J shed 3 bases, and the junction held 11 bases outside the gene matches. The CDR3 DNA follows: TGTGCCTCGAATCAGGGGGATGGTGACACCGGGGAGCTGTTTTTT. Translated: CASNQGDGDTGELFF.

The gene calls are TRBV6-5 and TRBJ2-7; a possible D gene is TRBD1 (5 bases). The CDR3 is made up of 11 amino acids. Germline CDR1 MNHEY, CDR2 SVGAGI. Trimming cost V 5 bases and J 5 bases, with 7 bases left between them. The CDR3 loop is CASSAGHEQYF. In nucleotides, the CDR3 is TGTGCCAGCAGTGCAGGGCACGAGCAGTACTTC.

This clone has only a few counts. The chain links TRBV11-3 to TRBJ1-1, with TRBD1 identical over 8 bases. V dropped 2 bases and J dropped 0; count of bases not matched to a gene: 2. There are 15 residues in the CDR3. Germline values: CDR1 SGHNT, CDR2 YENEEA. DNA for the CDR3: TGTGCCAGCAGCTTATCGGGACAGGTGAACACTGAAGCTTTCTTT. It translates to CASSLSGQVNTEAFF.